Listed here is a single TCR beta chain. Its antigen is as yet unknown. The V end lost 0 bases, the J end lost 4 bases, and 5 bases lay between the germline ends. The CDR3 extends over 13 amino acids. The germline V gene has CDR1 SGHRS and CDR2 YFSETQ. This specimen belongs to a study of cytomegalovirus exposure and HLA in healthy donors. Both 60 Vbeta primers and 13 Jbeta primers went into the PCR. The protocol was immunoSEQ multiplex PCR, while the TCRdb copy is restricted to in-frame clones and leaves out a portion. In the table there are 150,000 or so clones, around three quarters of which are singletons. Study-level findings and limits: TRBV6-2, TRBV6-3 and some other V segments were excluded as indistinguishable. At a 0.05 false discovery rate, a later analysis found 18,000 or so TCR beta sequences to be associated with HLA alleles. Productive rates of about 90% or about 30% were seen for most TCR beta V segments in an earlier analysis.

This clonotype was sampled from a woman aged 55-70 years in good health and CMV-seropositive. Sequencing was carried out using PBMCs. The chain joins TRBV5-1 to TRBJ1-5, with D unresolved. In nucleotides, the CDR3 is TGCGCCAGCAGCTTGGCACAGAATCAGCCCCAGCATTTT. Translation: CASSLAQNQPQHF. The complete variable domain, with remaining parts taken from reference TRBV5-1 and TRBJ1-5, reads KAGVTQTPRYLIKTRGQQVTLSCSPISGHRSVSWYQQTPGQGLQFLFEYFSETQRNKGNFPGRFSGRQFSNSRSEMNVSTLELGDSALYLCASSLAQNQPQHFGDGTRLSIL.